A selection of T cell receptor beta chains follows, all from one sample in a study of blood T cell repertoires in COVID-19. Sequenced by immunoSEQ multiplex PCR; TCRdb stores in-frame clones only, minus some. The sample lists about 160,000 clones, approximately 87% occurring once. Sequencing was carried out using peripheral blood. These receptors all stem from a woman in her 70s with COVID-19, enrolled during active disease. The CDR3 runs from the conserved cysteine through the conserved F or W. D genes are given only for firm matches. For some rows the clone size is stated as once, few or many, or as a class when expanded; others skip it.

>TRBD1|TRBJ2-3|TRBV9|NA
CASSPRQGKGEGDTQYF
TGTGCCAGCAGCCCCCGACAGGGGAAGGGTGAGGGAGATACGCAGTATTTT
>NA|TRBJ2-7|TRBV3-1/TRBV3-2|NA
CASSQDHARGYEQYF
TGTGCCAGCAGCCAAGATCACGCCCGGGGGTATGAGCAGTACTTC
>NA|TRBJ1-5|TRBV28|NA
CASIGTNNQPQHF
TGTGCCAGCATCGGGACAAATAATCAGCCCCAGCATTTT
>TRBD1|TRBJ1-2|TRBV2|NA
CASRLSWTGNYGYTF
TGTGCCAGCAGGCTATCTTGGACAGGGAACTATGGCTACACCTTC
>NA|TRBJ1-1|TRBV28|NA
CASSSSGTEAFF
TGTGCCAGCAGCAGTAGCGGAACTGAAGCTTTCTTT
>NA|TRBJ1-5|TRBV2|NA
CASSEWRNGNQPQHF
TGTGCCAGCAGTGAGTGGCGGAATGGCAATCAGCCCCAGCATTTT
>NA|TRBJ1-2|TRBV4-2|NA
CASSQDPGGNYGYTF
TGTGCCAGCAGCCAAGATCCCGGGGGAAACTATGGCTACACCTTC
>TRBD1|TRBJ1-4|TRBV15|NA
CATSRDRGVEKLFF
TGTGCCACCAGCAGGGACAGGGGGGTTGAAAAACTGTTTTTT
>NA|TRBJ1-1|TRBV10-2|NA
CASSVRRGTEAFF
TGCGCCAGCAGTGTTCGACGGGGTACTGAAGCTTTCTTT
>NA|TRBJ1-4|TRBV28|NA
CASSNRGQLNEKLFF
TGTGCCAGCAGCAACCGAGGACAGTTAAATGAAAAACTGTTTTTT
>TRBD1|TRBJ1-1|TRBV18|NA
CASSPDRDGTEAFF
TGTGCCAGCTCACCGGACAGGGACGGCACTGAAGCTTTCTTT
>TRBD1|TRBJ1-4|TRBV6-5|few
CASSYSGTVNEKLFF
TGTGCCAGCAGTTACTCCGGGACAGTTAATGAAAAACTGTTTTTT
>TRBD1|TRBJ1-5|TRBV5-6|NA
CASSQRDRQGPQHF
TGTGCCAGCAGCCAACGGGACAGACAAGGGCCCCAGCATTTT
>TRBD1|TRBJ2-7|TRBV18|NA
CASSPQPGTGEQYF
TGTGCCAGCTCACCGCAACCCGGGACAGGGGAGCAGTACTTC
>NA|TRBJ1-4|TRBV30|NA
CAWSAGFEKLFF
TGTGCCTGGAGTGCGGGGTTCGAAAAACTGTTTTTT
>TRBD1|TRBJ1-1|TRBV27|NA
CASSSTGVGTEAFF
TGTGCCAGCAGTTCAACAGGGGTTGGCACTGAAGCTTTCTTT
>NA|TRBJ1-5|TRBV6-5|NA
CASRFRDKNQPQHF
TGTGCCAGCCGATTCCGGGACAAAAATCAGCCCCAGCATTTT
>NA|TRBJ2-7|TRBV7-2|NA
CASSLGRVSYEQYF
TGTGCCAGCAGCTTAGGCAGGGTCTCCTACGAGCAGTACTTC
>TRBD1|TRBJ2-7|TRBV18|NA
CASSSKTGGAYEQYF
TGTGCCAGCTCATCCAAGACAGGGGGCGCGTACGAGCAGTACTTC
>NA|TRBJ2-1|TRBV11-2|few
CASSLGGRVAHNEQFF
TGTGCCAGCAGCTTAGGCGGCAGGGTTGCTCACAATGAGCAGTTCTTC
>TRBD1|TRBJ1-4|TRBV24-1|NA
CATSDIQGWREKLFF
TGTGCCACCAGTGATATACAGGGGTGGAGGGAAAAACTGTTTTTT
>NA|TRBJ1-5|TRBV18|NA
CASSLSSPLGAHSNQPQHF
TGTGCCAGCTCACTCAGCTCTCCCTTGGGGGCACATAGCAATCAGCCCCAGCATTTT
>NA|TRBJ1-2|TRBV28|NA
CASSLYRTNYGYTF
TGTGCCAGCAGTTTATACAGGACTAACTATGGCTACACCTTC
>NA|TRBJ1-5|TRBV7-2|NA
CASSLVAGFNQPQHF
TGTGCCAGCAGCTTAGTGGCAGGGTTCAATCAGCCCCAGCATTTT
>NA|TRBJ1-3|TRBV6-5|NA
CASSAQESSGNTIYF
TGTGCCAGCAGCGCTCAAGAGAGCTCTGGAAACACCATATATTTT
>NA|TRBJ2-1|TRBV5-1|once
CASSLDDRYNEQFF
TGCGCCAGCAGCCTTGATGACAGGTACAATGAGCAGTTCTTC
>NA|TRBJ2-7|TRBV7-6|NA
CASSLGLGPEGGEQYF
TGTGCCAGCAGCTTAGGCCTCGGACCAGAGGGGGGGGAGCAGTACTTC
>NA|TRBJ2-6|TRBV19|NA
CATLSGAGANVLTF
TGTGCCACCCTTTCAGGGGCCGGGGCCAACGTCCTGACTTTC
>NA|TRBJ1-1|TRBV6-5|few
CASSYKELTEAFF
TGTGCCAGCAGTTACAAGGAGCTCACTGAAGCTTTCTTT
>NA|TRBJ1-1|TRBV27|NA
CASSSIQAGRNTEAFF
TGTGCCAGCAGTTCGATCCAGGCGGGGCGAAACACTGAAGCTTTCTTT
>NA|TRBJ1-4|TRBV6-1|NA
CASSEWAGHNEKLFF
TGTGCCAGCAGTGAATGGGCCGGCCACAATGAAAAACTGTTTTTT
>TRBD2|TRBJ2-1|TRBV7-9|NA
CASSPRTGGLNNEQFF
TGTGCCAGCAGCCCCAGGACGGGGGGGCTCAACAATGAGCAGTTCTTC
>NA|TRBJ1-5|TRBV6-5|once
CASSDSQVNQPQHF
TGTGCCAGCAGTGACTCCCAGGTGAATCAGCCCCAGCATTTT
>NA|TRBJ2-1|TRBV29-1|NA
CSVPPRVLSSYNEQFF
TGCAGCGTCCCACCCAGGGTCCTCAGCTCCTACAATGAGCAGTTCTTC
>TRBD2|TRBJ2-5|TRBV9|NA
CASSPSGGRGETQYF
TGTGCCAGCAGCCCTAGCGGGGGGAGGGGTGAGACCCAGTACTTC
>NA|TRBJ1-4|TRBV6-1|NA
CASSEAEGTNEKLFF
TGTGCCAGCAGTGAAGCGGAGGGTACTAATGAAAAACTGTTTTTT
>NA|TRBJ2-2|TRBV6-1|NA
CASSEQVGAPTGELFF
TGTGCCAGCAGTGAACAGGTGGGGGCACCCACCGGGGAGCTGTTTTTT
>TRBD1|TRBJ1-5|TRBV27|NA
CASSLRGGDSSRQPQHF
TGTGCCAGCAGTTTAAGAGGGGGCGACAGTTCTCGTCAGCCCCAGCATTTT
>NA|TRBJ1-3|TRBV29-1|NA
CSVEQNGNTIYF
TGCAGCGTCGAACAGAATGGAAACACCATATATTTT